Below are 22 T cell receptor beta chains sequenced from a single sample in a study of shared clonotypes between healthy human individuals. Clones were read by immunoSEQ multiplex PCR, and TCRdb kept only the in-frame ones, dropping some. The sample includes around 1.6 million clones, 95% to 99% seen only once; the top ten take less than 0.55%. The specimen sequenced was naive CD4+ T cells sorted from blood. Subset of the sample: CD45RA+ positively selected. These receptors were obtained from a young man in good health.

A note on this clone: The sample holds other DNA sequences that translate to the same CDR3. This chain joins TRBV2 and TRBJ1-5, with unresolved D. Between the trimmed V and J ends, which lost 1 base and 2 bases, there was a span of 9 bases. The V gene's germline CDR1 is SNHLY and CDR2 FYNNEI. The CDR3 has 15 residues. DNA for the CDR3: TGTGCCAGCAGTGAAGAGGGTGGGGGCAATCAGCCCCAGCATTTT. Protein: CASSEEGGGNQPQHF.

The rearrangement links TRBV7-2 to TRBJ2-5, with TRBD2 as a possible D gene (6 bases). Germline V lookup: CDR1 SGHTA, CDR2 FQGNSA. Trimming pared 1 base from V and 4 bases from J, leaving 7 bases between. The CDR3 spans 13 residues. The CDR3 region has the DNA TGTGCCAGCAGCTTAGTGGGGGGAGAGACCCAGTACTTC. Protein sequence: CASSLVGGETQYF.

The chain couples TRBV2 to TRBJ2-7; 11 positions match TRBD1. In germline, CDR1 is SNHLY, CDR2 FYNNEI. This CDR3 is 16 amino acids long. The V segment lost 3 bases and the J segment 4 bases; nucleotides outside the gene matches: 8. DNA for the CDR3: TGTGCCAGCAGTGAGGATAGGGACAGGGGGTCGTACGAGCAGTACTTC. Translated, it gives CASSEDRDRGSYEQYF.

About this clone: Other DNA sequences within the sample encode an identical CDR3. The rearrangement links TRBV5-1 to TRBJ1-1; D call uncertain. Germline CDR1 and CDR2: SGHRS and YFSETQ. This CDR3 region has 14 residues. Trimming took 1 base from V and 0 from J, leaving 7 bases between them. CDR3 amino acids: CASSLLGMNTEAFF. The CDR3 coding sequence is TGCGCCAGCAGCTTGTTAGGAATGAACACTGAAGCTTTCTTT.

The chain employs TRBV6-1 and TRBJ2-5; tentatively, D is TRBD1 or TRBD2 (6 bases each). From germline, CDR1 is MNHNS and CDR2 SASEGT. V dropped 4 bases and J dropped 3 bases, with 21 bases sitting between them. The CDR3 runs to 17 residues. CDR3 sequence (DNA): TGTGCCAGCAGTGCGGAGGCAGGGGCGGGATTCGAAGAGACCCAGTACTTC. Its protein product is CASSAEAGAGFEETQYF.

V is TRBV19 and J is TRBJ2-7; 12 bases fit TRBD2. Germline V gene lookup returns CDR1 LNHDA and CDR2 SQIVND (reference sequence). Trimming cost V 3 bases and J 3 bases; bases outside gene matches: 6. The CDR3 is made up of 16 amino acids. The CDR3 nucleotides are TGTGCCAGTAGTATTCGGCTAGCGGGAGGGAACTACGAGCAGTACTTC. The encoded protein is CASSIRLAGGNYEQYF.

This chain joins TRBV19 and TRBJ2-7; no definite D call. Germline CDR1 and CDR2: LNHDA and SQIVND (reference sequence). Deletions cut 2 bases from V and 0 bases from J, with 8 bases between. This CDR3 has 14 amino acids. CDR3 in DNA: TGTGCCAGTAGTATATCAGGCTTCTCCTACGAGCAGTACTTC. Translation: CASSISGFSYEQYF. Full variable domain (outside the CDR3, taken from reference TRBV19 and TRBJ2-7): DGGITQSPKYLFRKEGQNVTLSCEQNLNHDAMYWYRQDPGQGLRLIYYSQIVNDFQKGDIAEGYSVSREKKESFPLTVTSAQKNPTAFYLCASSISGFSYEQYFGPGTRLTVT.

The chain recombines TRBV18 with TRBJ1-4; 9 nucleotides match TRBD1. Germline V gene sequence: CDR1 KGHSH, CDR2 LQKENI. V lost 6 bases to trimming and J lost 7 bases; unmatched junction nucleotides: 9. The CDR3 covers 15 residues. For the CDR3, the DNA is TGTGCCAGCTCGCTTACAGGGGGCGCAGGTGAAAAACTGTTTTTT. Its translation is CASSLTGGAGEKLFF.

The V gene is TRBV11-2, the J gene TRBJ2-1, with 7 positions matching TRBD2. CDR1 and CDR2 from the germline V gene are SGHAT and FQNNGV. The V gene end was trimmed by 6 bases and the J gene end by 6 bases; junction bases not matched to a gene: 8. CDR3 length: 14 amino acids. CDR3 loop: CASRRWRETNEQFF. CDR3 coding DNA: TGTGCCAGCAGGAGGTGGCGGGAGACCAATGAGCAGTTCTTC.

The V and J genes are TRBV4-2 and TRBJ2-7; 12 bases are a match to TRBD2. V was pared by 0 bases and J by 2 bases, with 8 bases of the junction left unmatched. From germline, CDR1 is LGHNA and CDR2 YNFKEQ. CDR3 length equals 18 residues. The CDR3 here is CASSQDWFASGRAYEQYF. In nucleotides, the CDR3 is TGTGCCAGCAGCCAAGATTGGTTCGCTAGCGGGAGGGCCTACGAGCAGTACTTC.

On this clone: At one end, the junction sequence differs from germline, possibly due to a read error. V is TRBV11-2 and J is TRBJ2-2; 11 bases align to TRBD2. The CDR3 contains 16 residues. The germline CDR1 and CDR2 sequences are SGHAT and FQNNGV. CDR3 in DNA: TGTGCCAGCAGATTAGCGGGAGGGGTTGTTCCGGGGGAGCTGTTTTTT. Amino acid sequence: CASRLAGGVVPGELFF. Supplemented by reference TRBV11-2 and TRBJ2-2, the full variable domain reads EAGVAQSPRYKIIEKRQSVAFWCNPISGHATLYWYQQILGQGPKLLIQFQNNGVVDDSQLPKDRFSAERLKGVDSTLKIQPAKLEDSAVYLCASRLAGGVVPGELFFGEGSRLTVL.

The CDR3 DNA reads TGCGCCAGCACCCTCTCGGGGGTCCAAGAGACCCAGTACTTC. Amino acids: CASTLSGVQETQYF. This rearrangement joins TRBV5-1 to TRBJ2-5, with D possibly TRBD2 on 6 matching bases. Trimming removed 6 bases at V and 1 base at J, with 13 bases between. Germline CDR1 and CDR2: SGHRS and YFSETQ. The CDR3 length is 14 residues. Together with reference TRBV5-1 and TRBJ2-5, the CDR3 gives the full variable domain: KAGVTQTPRYLIKTRGQQVTLSCSPISGHRSVSWYQQTPGQGLQFLFEYFSETQRNKGNFPGRFSGRQFSNSRSEMNVSTLELGDSALYLCASTLSGVQETQYFGPGTRLLVL.

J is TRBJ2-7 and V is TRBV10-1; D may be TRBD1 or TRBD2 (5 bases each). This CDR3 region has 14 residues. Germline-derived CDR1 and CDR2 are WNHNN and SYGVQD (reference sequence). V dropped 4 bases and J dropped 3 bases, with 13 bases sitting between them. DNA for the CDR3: TGCGCCAGCAGTGTATCGGGACGGTACTACGAGCAGTACTTC. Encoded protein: CASSVSGRYYEQYF.

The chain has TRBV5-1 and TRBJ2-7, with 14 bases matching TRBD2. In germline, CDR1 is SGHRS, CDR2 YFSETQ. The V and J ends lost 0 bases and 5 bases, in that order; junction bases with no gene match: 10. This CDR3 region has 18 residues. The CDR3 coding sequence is TGCGCCAGCAGCTTGGGACTAGCGGGAGGGCCGAATTTGGACGAGCAGTACTTC. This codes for CASSLGLAGGPNLDEQYF. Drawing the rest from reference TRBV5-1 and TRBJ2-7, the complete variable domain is KAGVTQTPRYLIKTRGQQVTLSCSPISGHRSVSWYQQTPGQGLQFLFEYFSETQRNKGNFPGRFSGRQFSNSRSEMNVSTLELGDSALYLCASSLGLAGGPNLDEQYFGPGTRLTVT.

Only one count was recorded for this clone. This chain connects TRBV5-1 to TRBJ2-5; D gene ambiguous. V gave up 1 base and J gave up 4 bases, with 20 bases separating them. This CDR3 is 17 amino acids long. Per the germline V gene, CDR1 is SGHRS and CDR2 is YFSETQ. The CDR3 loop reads CASSLSFPLAKGETQYF. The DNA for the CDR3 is TGCGCCAGCAGCTTGAGTTTTCCCTTAGCAAAGGGAGAGACCCAGTACTTC.

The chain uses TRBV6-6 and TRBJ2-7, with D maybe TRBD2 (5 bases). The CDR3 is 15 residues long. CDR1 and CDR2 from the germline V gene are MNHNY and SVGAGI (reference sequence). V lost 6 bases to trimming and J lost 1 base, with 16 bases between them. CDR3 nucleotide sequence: TGTGCCAGCAGAACGACGACAACGGGGTCCTACGAGCAGTACTTC. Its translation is CASRTTTTGSYEQYF.

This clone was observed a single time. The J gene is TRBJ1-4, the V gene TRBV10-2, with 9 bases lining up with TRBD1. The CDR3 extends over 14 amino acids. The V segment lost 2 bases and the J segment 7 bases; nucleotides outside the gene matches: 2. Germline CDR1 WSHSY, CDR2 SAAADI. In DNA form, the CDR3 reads TGCGCCAGCAGTGAGACAGGGGGCGGTGAAAAACTGTTTTTT. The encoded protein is CASSETGGGEKLFF.

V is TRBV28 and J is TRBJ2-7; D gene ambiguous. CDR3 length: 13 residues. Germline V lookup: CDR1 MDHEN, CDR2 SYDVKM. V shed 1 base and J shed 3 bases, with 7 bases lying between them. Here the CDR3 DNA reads TGTGCCAGCAGTTTATCGGCAGTCTACGAGCAGTACTTC. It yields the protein CASSLSAVYEQYF.

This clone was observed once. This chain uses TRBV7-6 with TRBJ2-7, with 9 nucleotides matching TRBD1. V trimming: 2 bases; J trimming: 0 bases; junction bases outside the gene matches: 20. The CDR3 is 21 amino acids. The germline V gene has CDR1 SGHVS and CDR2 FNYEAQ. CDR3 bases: TGTGCCAGCAGCTTAAAACCACCCGGACAGGGGATGTTAGCGGGCTCCTACGAGCAGTACTTC. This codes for CASSLKPPGQGMLAGSYEQYF.

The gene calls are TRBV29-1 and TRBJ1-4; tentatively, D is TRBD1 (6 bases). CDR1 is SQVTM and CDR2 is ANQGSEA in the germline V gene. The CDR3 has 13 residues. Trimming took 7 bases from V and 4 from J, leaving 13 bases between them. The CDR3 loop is CSGRTANNEKLFF. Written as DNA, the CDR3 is TGCAGCGGACGGACAGCCAATAATGAAAAACTGTTTTTT.

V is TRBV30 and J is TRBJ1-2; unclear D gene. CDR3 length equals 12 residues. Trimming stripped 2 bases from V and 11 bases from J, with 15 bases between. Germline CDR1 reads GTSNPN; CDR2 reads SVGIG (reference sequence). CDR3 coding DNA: TGTGCCTGGAGTCCTCGGAGTACCGGATACACCTTC. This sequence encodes CAWSPRSTGYTF.

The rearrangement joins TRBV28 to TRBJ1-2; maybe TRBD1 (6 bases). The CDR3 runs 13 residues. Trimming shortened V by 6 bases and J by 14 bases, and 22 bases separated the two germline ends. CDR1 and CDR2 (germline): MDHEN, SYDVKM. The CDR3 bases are TGTGCCAGCAGGACGACCTCCGGGACAACGCAGACCTTC. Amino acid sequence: CASRTTSGTTQTF.